Included here is one T cell receptor beta chain sequence, with context. As yet, its antigen is unknown. TCRdb reanalysed the RACE reads using MiXCR and keeps one entry per CDR3 protein. The table shows around 40,000 distinct CDR3 sequences, with roughly an eighth occurring only once. These data come from a study of human T cells and chemical hapten exposure. About the research overall: Mostly female patients had alopecia areata, totalis or universalis.

The V gene's germline CDR1 is DFQATT and CDR2 SNEGSKA (reference sequence). V was clipped by 6 bases and J by 2 bases; unmatched bases: 13. CDR3 length: 15 residues. Sample time point: patch test 3, about 24 weeks after DPC sensitization. Treatment here: therapeutic diphenylcyclopropenone sensitization with weekly scalp DPC. Before extraction, the whole blood was not fractionated, and total RNA was taken from it. Researchers sampled blood before each patch test went on. Study findings and constraints: The count of PT1 expanded TCRs correlated positively with patch test score. Expanded TCRs were compared with controls, and the expanded TCRs formed significantly more large CDR3 similarity clusters.

This chain joins TRBV20-1 and TRBJ2-7, with 7 positions matching TRBD1. The specimen comprised whole blood, sampled in connection with sensitization to the hapten diphenylcyclopropenone (DPC). The sequence was obtained from a woman aged 40 to 50 with alopecia areata. Some clones in this sample may be carry-over from other donors' samples. CDR3 amino acids: CSALLPGTVPYEQYF. Written as DNA, the CDR3 is TGCAGTGCCTTACTCCCCGGGACAGTCCCCTACGAGCAGTACTTC.